These T cell receptor beta chains were read from a single sample in a study of T cells in Graves' hyperthyroidism and ophthalmopathy. TCRdb independently ran MiXCR on the multiplex PCR reads; one entry per CDR3 protein. This sample has roughly 420,000 distinct CDR3 sequences, with 15% to 19% found just once. Sequences were obtained from blood. All receptors come from a woman under 30 with Graves' hyperthyroidism. The CDR3 runs from the conserved cysteine through the conserved F or W. Each record gives: clone size, D gene, J gene, V gene, CDR3 protein, CDR3 DNA. A D gene is named only where the DNA matches it firmly. The size entry is marked missing in some rows and otherwise reads once, few, many or a size class.

few,TRBD1,TRBJ1-6,TRBV5-1,CASSLVRQGGSPLHF,TGCGCCAGCAGCTTGGTCCGACAGGGAGGTTCACCCCTCCACTTT
few,TRBD1,TRBJ1-4,TRBV6-1,CASSQRTGGPATNEKLFF,TGTGCCAGCAGCCAAAGAACAGGGGGCCCCGCAACTAATGAAAAACTGTTTTTT
many,TRBD2,TRBJ2-3,TRBV12-3/TRBV12-4,CASSLLAGLDTQYF,TGTGCCAGCAGTTTACTAGCGGGCTTAGATACGCAGTATTTT
once,.,TRBJ2-7,TRBV12-3/TRBV12-4,CASSFAGVPEQYF,TGTGCCAGCAGTTTCGCCGGGGTCCCCGAGCAGTACTTC
many,.,TRBJ1-5,TRBV12-3/TRBV12-4,CASSLVRYSNQPQHF,TGTGCCAGCAGTTTAGTCAGATATAGCAATCAGCCCCAGCATTTT
many,.,TRBJ2-5,TRBV14,CASSPQREPQETQYF,TGTGCCAGCAGCCCCCAACGGGAGCCCCAAGAGACCCAGTACTTC
many,.,TRBJ2-7,TRBV18,CASSPQYREESYEQYF,TGTGCCAGCTCACCACAGTACAGGGAGGAGTCCTACGAGCAGTACTTC
many,.,TRBJ1-1,TRBV15,CATSRVSGLAFF,TGTGCCACCAGCAGAGTCTCAGGGTTAGCTTTCTTT
many,TRBD2,TRBJ2-1,TRBV5-1,CASSPRGSGGTYNEQFF,TGCGCCAGCAGCCCACGAGGGAGCGGGGGGACCTACAATGAGCAGTTCTTC
many,TRBD1,TRBJ2-5,TRBV3-1,CASSHWDRGFETQYF,TGTGCCAGCAGCCATTGGGACAGGGGCTTTGAGACCCAGTACTTC
.,TRBD2,TRBJ2-5,TRBV19,CASSSRGGYETQYF,TGTGCCAGTAGTAGTCGGGGGGGGTATGAGACCCAGTACTTC
.,TRBD1,TRBJ1-1,TRBV25-1,CASSNTGETEAFF,TGTGCCAGCAGTAACACAGGGGAGACTGAAGCTTTCTTT
few,.,TRBJ2-5,TRBV3-1,CASSQQGAGGTQYF,TGTGCCAGCAGCCAGCAGGGGGCGGGGGGGACCCAGTACTTC
many,TRBD1,TRBJ1-4,TRBV11-2,CASSRTGGKANEKLFF,TGTGCCAGCAGCCGGACAGGGGGCAAAGCTAATGAAAAACTGTTTTTT
many,.,TRBJ1-1,TRBV7-6,CASSTWGYTEAFF,TGTGCCAGCAGCACGTGGGGTTACACTGAAGCTTTCTTT
.,TRBD2,TRBJ2-3,TRBV12-3/TRBV12-4,CASSPRLAGGLPTQYF,TGTGCCAGCAGTCCCAGACTAGCGGGGGGGCTTCCGACGCAGTATTTT
many,.,TRBJ2-5,TRBV28,CASSQRTDEETQYF,TGTGCCAGCAGTCAACGGACGGATGAAGAGACCCAGTACTTC
.,TRBD2,TRBJ2-3,TRBV19,CARLAGGGPDTQYF,TGTGCCAGGTTAGCGGGAGGAGGGCCAGATACGCAGTATTTT
.,.,TRBJ1-5,TRBV27,CASSFRQEGQPQHF,TGTGCCAGCAGTTTCCGACAGGAGGGTCAGCCCCAGCATTTT
few,TRBD2,TRBJ2-1,TRBV15,CATSRLAGGPYEQFF,TGTGCCACCAGCAGACTAGCGGGAGGGCCCTATGAGCAGTTCTTC
.,.,TRBJ2-7,TRBV20-1,CSAQRYEYEQYF,TGCAGTGCCCAAAGATACGAGTACGAGCAGTACTTC
few,.,TRBJ1-3,TRBV2,CASSPTDSGGNTIYF,TGTGCCAGCAGCCCTACCGACAGTGGTGGAAACACCATATATTTT
many,.,TRBJ1-3,TRBV2,CASSARFMDTIYF,TGTGCCAGCAGTGCCCGTTTCATGGACACCATATATTTT
.,.,TRBJ1-2,TRBV10-1,CASSEDSRYGYTF,TGCGCCAGCAGTGAAGACAGCCGCTATGGCTACACCTTC
.,.,TRBJ2-7,TRBV28,CASSFLGGGRTYEQYF,TGTGCCAGCAGTTTCTTAGGGGGCGGGAGGACCTACGAGCAGTACTTC
few,.,TRBJ1-2,TRBV3-1,CASSPPGWGYGYTF,TGTGCCAGCAGCCCCCCAGGATGGGGCTATGGCTACACCTTC